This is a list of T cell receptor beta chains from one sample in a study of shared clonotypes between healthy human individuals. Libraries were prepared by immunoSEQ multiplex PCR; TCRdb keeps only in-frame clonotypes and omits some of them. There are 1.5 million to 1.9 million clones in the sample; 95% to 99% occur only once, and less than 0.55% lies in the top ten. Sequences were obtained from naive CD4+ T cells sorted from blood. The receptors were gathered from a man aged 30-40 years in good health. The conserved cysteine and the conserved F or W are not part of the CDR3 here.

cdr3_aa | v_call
ASSPLRQGPNNEQF | TRBV9
ASSYSAALSYEQY | TRBV6-5
ASRQGGAPSDTQY | TRBV6-5
ASSNSLADRYNEQF | TRBV5-4
ASQGLIPYNEQF | TRBV6-1
ASSFGQGAGELF | TRBV5-1
ATSRDHPIVAGEQF | TRBV15
ASRTARTGGYEQF | TRBV19
AWSVSRQQNQPQH | TRBV30
ASSHYRDRAYEQY | TRBV14
ASSEWASGSPEQY | TRBV2
ASSLTQGFGELF | TRBV7-2
ASSAWSSGNTIY | TRBV25-1
ASSEGQIPYEQY | TRBV7-2
ASSTRRGIQY | TRBV18
ASRPPSTGRWGVNTEAF | TRBV12-2
ASSLVGSTYNEQF | TRBV5-1
AISEFGTGIHYGYT | TRBV10-3
ASSPKVLAGGEQY | TRBV4-2
ASNERDRGTDTQY | TRBV2
ASSLSGGRSYNEQF | TRBV7-6
ASSLGLRQETQY | TRBV5-1
ASSETQIHYEQY | TRBV2
SAQGGTEAF | TRBV20-1
ATSPRRDYNEQF | TRBV15
AWKRPSGNTIY | TRBV30
ASSVNPGQGFEQF | TRBV9
ASSFEAGQETQY | TRBV11-2
ASSRLPGAGSGDGNEQF | TRBV18
ASSITSGSYNEQF | TRBV10-2
ASSYSGTISGNTIY | TRBV6-5
ASSKSGVYGYT | TRBV21-1
ASSHTLYEF | TRBV6-1
ASSQESVGYNEQF | TRBV4-1
ASSLDRSNTEAF | TRBV5-1
ASTREGNQPQH | TRBV19
ATSRIQPGWPNEKLF | TRBV15
ASSHASGSIDTQY | TRBV7-3
ASSSRLRLTYEQY | TRBV28
ASILSWGYTGELF | TRBV6-5
ASRSDVFYEQY | TRBV19
ASSSPFEGPDTQY | TRBV9
ASSSLRGTYEQY | TRBV27
ASSLLSGGGELF | TRBV19
WGHRPGEVEAF | TRBV30
SVEGPTSANTGELF | TRBV29-1
ASSRDRGRQPQH | TRBV19
ASSPGLAVDTQY | TRBV11-3
ASSLQPPRYEQF | TRBV5-1
ASSLLEYGYT | TRBV7-9
ASRLQAFPYEQY | TRBV5-5
ASSATGGISYEQY | TRBV2
ASSKRVAEGGYGYT | TRBV19
ASSFPGSRGQGNQPQH | TRBV28
ASSLIRAGNGYT | TRBV19
ASSLDSPGANVLT | TRBV28